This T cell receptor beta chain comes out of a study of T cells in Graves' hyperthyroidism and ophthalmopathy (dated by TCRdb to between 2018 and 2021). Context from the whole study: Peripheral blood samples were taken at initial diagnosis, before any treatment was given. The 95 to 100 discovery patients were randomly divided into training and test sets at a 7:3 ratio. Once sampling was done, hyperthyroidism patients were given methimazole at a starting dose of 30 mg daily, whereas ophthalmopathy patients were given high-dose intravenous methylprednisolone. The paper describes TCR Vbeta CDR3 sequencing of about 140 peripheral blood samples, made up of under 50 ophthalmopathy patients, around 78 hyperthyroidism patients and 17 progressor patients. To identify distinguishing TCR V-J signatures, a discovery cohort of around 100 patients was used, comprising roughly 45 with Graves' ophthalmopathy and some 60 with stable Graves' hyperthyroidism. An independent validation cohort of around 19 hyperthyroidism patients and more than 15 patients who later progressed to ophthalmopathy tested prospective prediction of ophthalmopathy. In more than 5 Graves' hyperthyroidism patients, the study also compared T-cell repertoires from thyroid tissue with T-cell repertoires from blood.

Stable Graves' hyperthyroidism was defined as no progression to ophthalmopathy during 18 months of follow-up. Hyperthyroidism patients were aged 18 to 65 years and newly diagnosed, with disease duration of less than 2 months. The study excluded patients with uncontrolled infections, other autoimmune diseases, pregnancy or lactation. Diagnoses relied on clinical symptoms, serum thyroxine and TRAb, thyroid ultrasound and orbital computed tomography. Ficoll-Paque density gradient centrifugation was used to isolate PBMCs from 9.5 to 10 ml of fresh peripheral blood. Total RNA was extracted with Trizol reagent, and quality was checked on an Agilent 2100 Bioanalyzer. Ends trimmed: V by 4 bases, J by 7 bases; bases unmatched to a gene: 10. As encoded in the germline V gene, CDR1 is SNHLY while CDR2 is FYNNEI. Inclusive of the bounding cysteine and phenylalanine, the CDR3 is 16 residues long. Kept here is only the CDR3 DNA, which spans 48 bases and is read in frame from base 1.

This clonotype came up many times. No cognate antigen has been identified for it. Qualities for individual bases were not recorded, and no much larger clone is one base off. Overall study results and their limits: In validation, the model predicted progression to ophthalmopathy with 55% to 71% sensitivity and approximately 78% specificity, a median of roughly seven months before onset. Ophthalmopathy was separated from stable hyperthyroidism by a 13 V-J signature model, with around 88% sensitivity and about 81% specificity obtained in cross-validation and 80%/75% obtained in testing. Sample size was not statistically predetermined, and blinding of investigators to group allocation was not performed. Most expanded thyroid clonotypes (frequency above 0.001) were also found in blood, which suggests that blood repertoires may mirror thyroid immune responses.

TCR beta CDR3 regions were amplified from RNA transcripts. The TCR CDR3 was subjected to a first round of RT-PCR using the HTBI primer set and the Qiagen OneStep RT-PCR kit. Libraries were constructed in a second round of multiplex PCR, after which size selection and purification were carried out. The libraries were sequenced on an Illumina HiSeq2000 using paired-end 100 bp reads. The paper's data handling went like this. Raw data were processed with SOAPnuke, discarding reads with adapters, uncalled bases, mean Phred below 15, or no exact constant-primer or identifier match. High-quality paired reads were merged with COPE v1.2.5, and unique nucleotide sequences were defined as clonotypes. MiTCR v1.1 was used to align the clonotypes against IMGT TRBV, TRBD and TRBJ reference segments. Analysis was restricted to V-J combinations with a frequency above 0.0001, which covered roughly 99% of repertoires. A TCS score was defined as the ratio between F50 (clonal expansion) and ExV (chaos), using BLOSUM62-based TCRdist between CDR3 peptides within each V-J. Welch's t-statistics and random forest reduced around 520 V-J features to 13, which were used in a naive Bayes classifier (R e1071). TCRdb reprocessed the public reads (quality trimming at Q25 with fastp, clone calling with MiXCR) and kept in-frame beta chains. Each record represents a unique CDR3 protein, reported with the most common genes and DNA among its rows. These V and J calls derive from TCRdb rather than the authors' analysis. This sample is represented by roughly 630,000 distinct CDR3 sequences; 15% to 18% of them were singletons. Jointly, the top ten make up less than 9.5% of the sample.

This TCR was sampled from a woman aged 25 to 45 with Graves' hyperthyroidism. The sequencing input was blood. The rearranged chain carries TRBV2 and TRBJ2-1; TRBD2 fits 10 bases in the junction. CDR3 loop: CASSGRLAGAANEQFF. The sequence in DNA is TGTGCCAGCAGTGGTCGGCTAGCGGGAGCTGCAAATGAGCAGTTCTTC.